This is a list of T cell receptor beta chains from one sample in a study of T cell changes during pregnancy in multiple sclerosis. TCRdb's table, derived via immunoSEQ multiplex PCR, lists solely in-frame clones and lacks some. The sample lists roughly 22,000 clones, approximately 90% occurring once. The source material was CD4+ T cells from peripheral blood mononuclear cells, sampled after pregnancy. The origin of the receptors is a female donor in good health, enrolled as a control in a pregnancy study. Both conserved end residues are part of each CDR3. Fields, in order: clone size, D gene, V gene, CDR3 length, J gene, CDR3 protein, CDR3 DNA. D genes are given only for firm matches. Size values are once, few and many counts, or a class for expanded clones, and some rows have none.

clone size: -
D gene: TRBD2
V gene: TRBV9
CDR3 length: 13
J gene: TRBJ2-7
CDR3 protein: CASSVREGGEQYF
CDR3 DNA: TGTGCCAGCAGCGTACGGGAGGGCGGCGAGCAGTACTTC

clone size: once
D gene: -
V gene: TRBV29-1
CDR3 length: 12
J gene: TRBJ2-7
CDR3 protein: CSAVRRGDEQYF
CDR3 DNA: TGCAGCGCAGTCCGGCGGGGCGACGAGCAGTACTTC

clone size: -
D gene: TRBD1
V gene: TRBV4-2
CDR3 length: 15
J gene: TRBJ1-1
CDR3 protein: CASSTYQDRGTEAFF
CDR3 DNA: TGTGCCAGCAGCACCTACCAGGACAGGGGCACTGAAGCTTTCTTT

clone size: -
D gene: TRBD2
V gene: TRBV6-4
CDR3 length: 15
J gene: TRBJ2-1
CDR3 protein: CASSALAGGSGEQFF
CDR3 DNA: TGTGCCAGCAGTGCCCTAGCGGGGGGGTCCGGTGAGCAGTTCTTC

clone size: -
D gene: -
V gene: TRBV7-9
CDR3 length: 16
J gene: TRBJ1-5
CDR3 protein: CASSRGQLDSNQPQHF
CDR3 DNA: TGTGCCAGCAGCCGCGGACAGCTCGATAGCAATCAGCCCCAGCATTTT

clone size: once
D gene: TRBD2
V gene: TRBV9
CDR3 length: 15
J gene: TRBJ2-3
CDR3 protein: CASGTGGSSTDTQYF
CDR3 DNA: TGTGCCAGCGGAACGGGAGGGAGTAGCACAGATACGCAGTATTTT

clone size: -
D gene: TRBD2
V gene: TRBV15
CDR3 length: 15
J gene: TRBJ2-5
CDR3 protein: CATSLMTGGIETQYF
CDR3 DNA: TGTGCCACCAGCTTGATGACGGGGGGGATAGAGACCCAGTACTTC

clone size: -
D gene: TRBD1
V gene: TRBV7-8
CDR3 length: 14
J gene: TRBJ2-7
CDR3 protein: CASSLRDRDYEQYF
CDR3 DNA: TGTGCCAGCAGCTTAAGGGACAGGGATTACGAGCAGTACTTC

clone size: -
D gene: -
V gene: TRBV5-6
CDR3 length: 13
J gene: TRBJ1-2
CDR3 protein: CASSLGLNYGYTF
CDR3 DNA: TGTGCCAGCAGCTTGGGACTAAACTATGGCTACACCTTC

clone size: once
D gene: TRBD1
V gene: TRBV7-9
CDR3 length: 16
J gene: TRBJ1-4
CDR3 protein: CASSLRNRGANEKLFF
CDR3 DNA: TGTGCCAGCAGCTTAAGGAACAGGGGCGCTAATGAAAAACTGTTTTTT

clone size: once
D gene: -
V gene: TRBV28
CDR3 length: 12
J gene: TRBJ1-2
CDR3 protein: CASGGESYGYTF
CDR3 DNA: TGTGCCAGCGGGGGCGAAAGCTATGGCTACACCTTC

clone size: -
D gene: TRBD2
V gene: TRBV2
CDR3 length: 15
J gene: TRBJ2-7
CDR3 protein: CASSGRLAGTYEQYF
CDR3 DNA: TGTGCCAGCAGTGGGAGACTAGCGGGAACCTACGAGCAGTACTTC

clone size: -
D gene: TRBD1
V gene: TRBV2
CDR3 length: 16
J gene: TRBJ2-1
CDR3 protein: CASIYDRDVAYNEQFF
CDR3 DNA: TGTGCCAGCATCTACGACAGGGATGTGGCCTACAATGAGCAGTTCTTC

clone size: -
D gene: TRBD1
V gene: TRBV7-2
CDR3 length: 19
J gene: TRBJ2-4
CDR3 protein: CASSPGQGIDTLAKNIQYF
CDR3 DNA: TGTGCCAGCAGCCCAGGACAGGGCATCGACACTCTAGCCAAAAACATTCAGTACTTC

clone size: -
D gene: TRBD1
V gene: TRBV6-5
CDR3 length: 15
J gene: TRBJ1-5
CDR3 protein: CASSYRTGDGQPQHF
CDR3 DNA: TGTGCCAGCAGTTACAGGACAGGGGACGGTCAGCCCCAGCATTTT

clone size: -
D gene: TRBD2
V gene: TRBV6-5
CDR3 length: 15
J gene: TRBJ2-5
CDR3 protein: CATTRTSGKGETQYF
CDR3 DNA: TGTGCCACGACGAGGACTAGCGGGAAAGGAGAGACCCAGTACTTC

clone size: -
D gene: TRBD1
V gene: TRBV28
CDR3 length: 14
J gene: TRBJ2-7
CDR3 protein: CASSRQGESYEQYF
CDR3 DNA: TGTGCCAGCAGCCGACAGGGAGAATCCTACGAGCAGTACTTC

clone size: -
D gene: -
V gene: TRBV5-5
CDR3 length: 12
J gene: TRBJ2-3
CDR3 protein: CASSLYPDTQYF
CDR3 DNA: TGTGCCAGCAGCTTGTATCCAGATACGCAGTATTTT

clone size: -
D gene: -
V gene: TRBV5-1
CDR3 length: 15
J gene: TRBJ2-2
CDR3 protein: CASSPFSPNTGELFF
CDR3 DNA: TGCGCCAGCAGCCCCTTCTCCCCGAACACCGGGGAGCTGTTTTTT

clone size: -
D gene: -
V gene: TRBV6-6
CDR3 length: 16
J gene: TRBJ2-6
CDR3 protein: CASSYGGSSGANVLTF
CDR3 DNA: TGTGCCAGCAGTTACGGCGGAAGCTCTGGGGCCAACGTCCTGACTTTC

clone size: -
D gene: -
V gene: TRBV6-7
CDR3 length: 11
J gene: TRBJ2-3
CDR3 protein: CASGRGDTQYF
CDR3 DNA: TGTGCCAGCGGAAGGGGAGATACGCAGTATTTT

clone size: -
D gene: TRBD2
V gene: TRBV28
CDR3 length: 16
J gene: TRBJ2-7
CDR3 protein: CASSLLGTSGLFEQYF
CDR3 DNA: TGTGCCAGCAGTTTACTCGGGACTAGCGGGTTATTTGAGCAGTACTTC

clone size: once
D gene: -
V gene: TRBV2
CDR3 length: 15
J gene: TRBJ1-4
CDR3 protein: CASSPAGAFNEKLFF
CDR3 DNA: TGTGCCAGCAGTCCAGCGGGAGCCTTTAATGAAAAACTGTTTTTT

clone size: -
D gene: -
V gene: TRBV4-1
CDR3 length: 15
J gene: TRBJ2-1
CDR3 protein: CASSRSGGAYNEQFF
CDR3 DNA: TGCGCCAGCAGCCGCTCCGGCGGGGCTTACAATGAGCAGTTCTTC

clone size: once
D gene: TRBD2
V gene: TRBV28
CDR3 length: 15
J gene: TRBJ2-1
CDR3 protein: CASRDSGRAANEQFF
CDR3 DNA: TGTGCCAGCAGGGATAGCGGGAGGGCCGCCAATGAGCAGTTCTTC

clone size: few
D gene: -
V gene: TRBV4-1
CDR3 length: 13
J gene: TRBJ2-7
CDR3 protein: CASSQDPGWEQYF
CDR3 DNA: TGCGCCAGCAGCCAAGATCCAGGGTGGGAGCAGTACTTC

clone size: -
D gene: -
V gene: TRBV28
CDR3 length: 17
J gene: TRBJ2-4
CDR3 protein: CASSLSEGVWAKNIQYF
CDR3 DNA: TGTGCCAGCAGTTTATCCGAGGGGGTCTGGGCCAAAAACATTCAGTACTTC

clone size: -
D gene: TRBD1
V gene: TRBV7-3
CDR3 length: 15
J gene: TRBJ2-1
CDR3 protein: CASSFDRGPYNEQFF
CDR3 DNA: TGTGCCAGCAGCTTCGACAGGGGCCCCTACAATGAGCAGTTCTTC

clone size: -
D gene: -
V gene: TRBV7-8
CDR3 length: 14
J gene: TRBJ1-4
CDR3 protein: CASSPDQTNEKLFF
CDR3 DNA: TGTGCCAGCAGCCCAGATCAGACTAATGAAAAACTGTTTTTT